The clone carrying this T cell receptor (beta chain) was observed a few times. What it recognizes is unknown. The sample belongs to a study of long-term antiretroviral therapy in people with HIV. Notes on the study in general: Although diversity increased after ART, it remained lower than in transplant donor controls.

The CDR3 loop spans 14 amino acids. V was trimmed by 5 bases and J by 1 base, leaving 11 bases between them. Germline V lookup: CDR1 SGHVS, CDR2 FNYEAQ. immunoSEQ v3.0 was run at survey level. The repertoire was sequenced with immunoSEQ multiplex PCR; TCRdb's copy has only in-frame clones and lacks some. The sample shows tens of thousands of clones, about 85% of them seen only once. People in the study who had HIV all got their treatment in the United States. This clonotype was obtained from a man aged 45 to 65 with HIV. The genes are TRBV7-6 and TRBJ1-2; unclear D gene. The source material was unsorted PBMCs, sampled approximately 5 years before starting antiretroviral therapy. The CDR3 reads CASSPRVDNYGYTF. The CDR3, as DNA: TGTGCCAGCAGCCCCAGAGTGGATAACTATGGCTACACCTTC.